Presented here are 19 T cell receptor beta chains from one specimen sequenced in a study of blood T cell repertoires in COVID-19. Assay used: immunoSEQ multiplex PCR; TCRdb lists only in-frame clones, some missing. The sample records 350,000 to 400,000 clones, approximately 86% being singletons. The sequencing input was peripheral blood. Receptor source: a woman aged 60-75 years with COVID-19, enrolled during active disease.

A single count supports this clone. The chain combines TRBV28 with TRBJ1-1; TRBD1 matches 10 bases. The CDR3 length is 16 residues. Germline values: CDR1 MDHEN, CDR2 SYDVKM. The V gene end was trimmed by 2 bases and the J gene end by 4 bases; junction bases not matched to a gene: 7. Here the CDR3 reads CASSLDRGRAGTEAFF. CDR3 in DNA: TGTGCCAGCAGTTTAGACAGGGGGCGGGCTGGCACTGAAGCTTTCTTT.

This chain joins TRBV27 and TRBJ1-2; D perhaps matches TRBD1 (6 bases). The germline gives CDR1 MNHEY, CDR2 SMNVEV (reference sequence). The CDR3 has 14 amino acids. Trimming cost V 2 bases and J 8 bases, with 15 bases left between them. CDR3 amino acids: CASSLTAGVQGYTF. In DNA, the CDR3 is TGTGCCAGCAGTTTAACGGCAGGGGTTCAGGGCTACACCTTC.

This chain uses TRBV7-8 with TRBJ2-4, with 10 bases that match TRBD1. Per the germline V gene, CDR1 is SGHVS and CDR2 is FQNEAQ. The CDR3 loop spans 19 amino acids. Unmatched junction bases numbered 14, after V lost 4 bases and J lost 2 bases. CDR3 residues: CASSSRSFGTGETKNIQYF. The CDR3 DNA reads TGTGCCAGCAGCTCCCGGAGTTTTGGGACAGGGGAAACCAAAAACATTCAGTACTTC.

The chain is built from TRBV5-1 and TRBJ1-1, with TRBD1 matching 7 bases. The V gene end was trimmed by 5 bases and the J gene end by 4 bases; junction bases not matched to a gene: 2. The CDR3 sequence is 12 residues long. Germline-derived CDR1 and CDR2 are SGHRS and YFSETQ. CDR3 nucleotides: TGCGCCAGCAGACAGGGGACCACTGAAGCTTTCTTT. Amino acid sequence: CASRQGTTEAFF.

V gene TRBV27 combines with J gene TRBJ2-3; D may be TRBD2 (5 bases). Per the germline V gene, CDR1 is MNHEY and CDR2 is SMNVEV (reference sequence). The CDR3 has 15 residues. The V end was cut by 1 base, the J end by 9 bases, with 17 bases between. CDR3 residues: CASSLLPTGELTQYF. CDR3 bases: TGTGCCAGCAGTTTATTACCTACCGGGGAGTTGACGCAGTATTTT.

This clone was counted between two and nine times. V and J are TRBV9 and TRBJ1-1; no firm D call. The CDR3 loop spans 14 amino acids. CDR1 is SGDLS and CDR2 is YYNGEE in the germline V gene. The V end was cut by 0 bases, the J end by 0 bases, with 6 bases between. The CDR3 here is CASSVDQVNTEAFF. In nucleotides, the CDR3 is TGTGCCAGCAGCGTAGACCAGGTGAACACTGAAGCTTTCTTT.

The rearrangement links TRBV11-3 to TRBJ1-1; tentative D call: TRBD1 (5 bases). The ends were cut back, 1 base at V and 4 bases at J, with 16 bases in the middle. Germline V gene data show CDR1 as SGHNT and CDR2 as YENEEA. This CDR3 comprises 16 residues. The CDR3 nucleotides are TGTGCCAGCAGCTTAGGGGCCCAGGGAGGTGGCACTGAAGCTTTCTTT. This encodes CASSLGAQGGGTEAFF.

This clone was counted once. Being one base from a much bigger clone, this may be a read error. The chain is built from TRBV7-6 and TRBJ1-2; the match to TRBD1 covers 10 bases. V dropped 5 bases and J dropped 6; count of bases not matched to a gene: 3. Germline CDR1 and CDR2: SGHVS and FNYEAQ. This CDR3 has 13 residues. The CDR3 coding sequence is TGTGCCAGCAGCCCAGGACAGGGGGATGGCTACACCTTC. It codes for CASSPGQGDGYTF.

This clone was detected only once. The chain has TRBV6-5 and TRBJ1-2, with 7 bases lining up with TRBD1. J lost 5 bases, V lost 7 bases, and 7 bases had no gene match. This CDR3 comprises 13 residues. CDR1 and CDR2 from the germline V gene are MNHEY and SVGAGI. As DNA, the CDR3 is TGTGCCAGCACCTTCGACAGGGATTATGGCTACACCTTC. Translating it yields CASTFDRDYGYTF.

The rearrangement links TRBV19 to TRBJ1-4; 7 nucleotides agree with TRBD1. Germline V CDR1 and CDR2: LNHDA, SQIVND (reference sequence). V trimming: 5 bases; J trimming: 3 bases; junction bases outside the gene matches: 6. This CDR3 spans 15 amino acids. The CDR3 loop reads CASSLSGTANEKLFF. CDR3 sequence (DNA): TGTGCCAGTAGTCTCTCCGGGACAGCTAATGAAAAACTGTTTTTT.

The chain couples TRBV5-1 to TRBJ2-5; TRBD2 is a possible D gene (7 bases). CDR1 is SGHRS, CDR2 YFSETQ, per germline. The CDR3 sequence is 14 residues long. With 0 bases removed from V and 4 bases from J, the gap between germline ends came to 10 bases. The DNA of the CDR3 is TGCGCCAGCAGCTTGGTAGGGGGGGCAGAGACCCAGTACTTC. Translating gives CASSLVGGAETQYF.

This clone was counted between two and nine times. CDR3 sequence: CASSKPRGAGNEKLFF. The CDR3, as DNA: TGTGCCAGCAGCAAACCGAGGGGAGCGGGTAATGAAAAACTGTTTTTT. This sequence joins TRBV7-9 and TRBJ1-4, with a weak D call TRBD1 (5 bases). The CDR3 is made up of 16 amino acids. Per the germline V gene, CDR1 is SEHNR and CDR2 is FQNEAQ (reference sequence). V was shortened by 5 bases and J by 4 bases, with 17 bases between the two germline ends.

Turning to this clone: The junction shows a germline mismatch at one end, possibly a read error. V usage is TRBV14 and J usage is TRBJ1-2; D is ambiguous. Germline loops: CDR1 SGHDN, CDR2 FVKESK. There are 12 residues in the CDR3. This CDR3 is CASSEDLYGYTF. For the CDR3, the DNA is TGTGCCAGCAGCGAAGATCTGTATGGCTACACCTTC.

The chain joins TRBV2 to TRBJ1-6, with a tentative D call TRBD1 (6 bases). V shed 3 bases and J shed 13 bases, with 19 bases lying between them. The CDR3 has 15 amino acids. Germline CDR1 SNHLY, CDR2 FYNNEI. DNA for the CDR3: TGTGCCAGCAGTGACCGCCCGCAGGGGTTTGGGCCCCTCCACTTT. Protein product: CASSDRPQGFGPLHF.

J is TRBJ1-6 and V is TRBV10-3; 8 positions agree with TRBD1. This CDR3 is built from 14 residues. V lost 10 bases to trimming and J lost 9 bases; unmatched junction nucleotides: 11. The V gene's germline CDR1 is ENHRY and CDR2 SYGVKD. This CDR3 reads CASGPGQDLSPLHF. CDR3 sequence (DNA): TGTGCCAGTGGGCCGGGACAGGACCTTTCACCCCTCCACTTT.

V and J are TRBV27 and TRBJ1-4, with D possibly being TRBD1 (5 bases). V dropped 2 bases and J dropped 1 base, with 5 bases sitting between them. This CDR3 has 14 residues. Germline CDR1 and CDR2: MNHEY and SMNVEV (reference sequence). The CDR3 here is CASSLQGTNEKLFF. The CDR3 bases are TGTGCCAGCAGTTTACAGGGAACTAATGAAAAACTGTTTTTT.

V usage is TRBV19 and J usage is TRBJ1-2, with 7 bases matching TRBD1. This CDR3 spans 15 amino acids. V lost 3 bases, J lost 5 bases, and 9 bases stayed unmatched. Germline V lookup: CDR1 LNHDA, CDR2 SQIVND (reference sequence). CDR3 amino acids: CASSIPGTAFYGYTF. CDR3 sequence (DNA): TGTGCCAGTAGTATTCCAGGGACAGCGTTTTATGGCTACACCTTC. Full variable domain (remainder filled in from reference TRBV19 and TRBJ1-2): DGGITQSPKYLFRKEGQNVTLSCEQNLNHDAMYWYRQDPGQGLRLIYYSQIVNDFQKGDIAEGYSVSREKKESFPLTVTSAQKNPTAFYLCASSIPGTAFYGYTFGSGTRLTVV.

The chain joins TRBV5-1 to TRBJ2-2; D is unclear. The CDR3 extends over 14 amino acids. Per germline, CDR1 SGHRS and CDR2 YFSETQ. Trimming stripped 0 bases from V and 4 bases from J, with 7 bases between. The CDR3 nucleotides are TGCGCCAGCAGCTTGGAATTCCTCACCGGGGAGCTGTTTTTT. This codes for CASSLEFLTGELFF.

The chain combines TRBV6-4 with TRBJ1-5; D remains unclear. The V gene's germline CDR1 is MRHNA and CDR2 SNTAGT. Trimming removed 5 bases from V and 0 bases from J, with 14 bases in between. The CDR3 is 16 residues long. In DNA form, the CDR3 reads TGTGCCAGCAGTTTCCAGGAAACAGATAGCAATCAGCCCCAGCATTTT. Residues: CASSFQETDSNQPQHF.